A single sample gave rise to the 30 T cell receptor beta chains below, sequenced in a study of shared clonotypes between healthy human individuals. The protocol was immunoSEQ multiplex PCR, while the TCRdb copy is restricted to in-frame clones and leaves out a portion. This table holds 780,000 or so clones, roughly two thirds found once. Sequenced: memory CD4+ T cells sorted from blood. Stated subset: CD45RA-negative fraction. The receptors come from a woman in her 30s in good health.

With respect to this clone: A much bigger clone sits one base away, suggesting this may be a read error. This chain connects TRBV28 to TRBJ1-5, with 10 bases identical to TRBD1. The junction had 0 bases not matched to a gene; V was cut back by 4 bases and J by 6 bases. Germline V gives CDR1 MDHEN, CDR2 SYDVKM. The CDR3 covers 13 residues. The CDR3 coding sequence is TGTGCCAGCAGTTGGACAGGGGGTCAGCCCCAGCATTTT. Protein product: CASSWTGGQPQHF.

V usage is TRBV25-1 and J usage is TRBJ1-1, with a possible D match to TRBD1 (5 bases). The CDR3 covers 15 residues. Germline CDR1 is MGHDK and CDR2 is SYGVNS. The V end was cut by 1 base, the J end by 5 bases, with 14 bases between. This chain's CDR3 is CASSESGWGGTEAFF. The CDR3 nucleotides read TGTGCCAGCAGTGAATCGGGGTGGGGCGGGACTGAAGCTTTCTTT.

This chain links TRBV12-5 with TRBJ1-3; D perhaps matches TRBD1 (6 bases). Germline V lookup: CDR1 LGHNT, CDR2 FRNRAP. V dropped 0 bases and J dropped 5 bases, with 11 bases sitting between them. This CDR3 region has 15 residues. In nucleotides, the CDR3 is TGTGCTAGTGGTTTGGTACAGGGTTTTAGAAACACCATATATTTT. Protein product: CASGLVQGFRNTIYF.

The table lists this clone with a count of one. This may be a read error: a much more frequent sequence differs by one nucleotide. This same CDR3 is encoded by further DNA sequences in the sample. This sequence joins TRBV4-1 and TRBJ1-2, with D perhaps matching TRBD1 (6 bases). Germline V gene lookup returns CDR1 MGHRA and CDR2 YSYEKL. The CDR3 covers 16 residues. Here the CDR3 reads CASSPTSTGTNYGYTF. The CDR3 DNA is TGCGCCAGTAGCCCGACTTCGACAGGCACTAACTATGGCTACACCTTC.

The chain is built from TRBV10-3 and TRBJ2-7; D not resolved. Trimming left V 0 bases short and J 1 base short, with 22 bases between. Germline-derived CDR1 and CDR2 are ENHRY and SYGVKD. This CDR3 contains 19 residues. This chain's CDR3 is CAISESAPAIITPSYEQYF. DNA of the CDR3: TGTGCCATCAGTGAGTCAGCGCCTGCGATCATAACACCTTCCTACGAGCAGTACTTC.

This rearrangement joins TRBV19 to TRBJ2-1, with D unresolved. The CDR3 has 16 amino acids. The ends were cut back, 2 bases at V and 1 base at J, with 12 bases in the middle. The germline gives CDR1 LNHDA, CDR2 SQIVND (reference sequence). This CDR3 is CASSILSSPSYNEQFF. CDR3 sequence (DNA): TGTGCCAGTAGTATACTTTCCAGCCCATCCTACAATGAGCAGTTCTTC.

The genes are TRBV18 and TRBJ2-2, with 13 bases matching TRBD2. Unmatched junction bases numbered 2, after V lost 1 base and J lost 0 bases. The CDR3 is 18 residues long. Germline V CDR1 and CDR2: KGHSH, LQKENI. The CDR3 nucleotides are TGTGCCAGCTCACCACGACTAGCGGGAGGTACGAACACCGGGGAGCTGTTTTTT. Translating gives CASSPRLAGGTNTGELFF.

This sequence joins TRBV6-5 and TRBJ1-1; unclear D gene. The CDR3 extends over 14 amino acids. The germline V gene encodes CDR1 MNHEY and CDR2 SVGAGI. The ends were cut back, 5 bases at V and 4 bases at J, with 14 bases in the middle. The CDR3 DNA reads as TGTGCCAGCAGTCCCCCTAAGGGATCCACTGAAGCTTTCTTT. Its protein is CASSPPKGSTEAFF.

The V call is TRBV18, the J call TRBJ2-2; TRBD2 matches 9 bases. The CDR3 has 16 amino acids. Per germline, CDR1 KGHSH and CDR2 LQKENI. V was clipped by 3 bases and J by 6 bases; unmatched bases: 8. CDR3 region: CASSPVGTSISGELFF. CDR3 bases: TGTGCCAGCTCACCCGTGGGGACTAGCATTTCCGGGGAGCTGTTTTTT.

This clone was detected only a few times. The chain employs TRBV6-5 and TRBJ1-2; D is unclear. This CDR3 region has 14 residues. Looked up from germline, CDR1 is MNHEY and CDR2 is SVGAGI. Trimming cost V 1 base and J 2 bases, with 8 bases left between them. The CDR3 protein is CASSYFGSNYGYTF. In nucleotides, the CDR3 is TGTGCCAGCAGTTACTTCGGGAGCAACTATGGCTACACCTTC.

This sequence joins TRBV5-1 and TRBJ2-7, with TRBD2 matching 9 bases. This CDR3 has 16 amino acids. From germline, CDR1 is SGHRS and CDR2 YFSETQ. J lost 3 bases, V lost 0 bases, and 7 bases had no gene match. The CDR3 sequence is CASSLASPSGIYEQYF. In nucleotides, the CDR3 is TGCGCCAGCAGCTTGGCCTCGCCTAGCGGGATCTACGAGCAGTACTTC.

The CDR3 nucleotides read TGTGCCAGCAGCTTATTCCAAGACACTGAAGCTTTCTTT. Translated, it gives CASSLFQDTEAFF. The chain recombines TRBV7-9 with TRBJ1-1, with D uncertain. The ends were cut back, 2 bases at V and 3 bases at J, with 7 bases in the middle. Germline loops: CDR1 SEHNR, CDR2 FQNEAQ (reference sequence). The CDR3 is made up of 13 amino acids.

The V gene is TRBV28, the J gene TRBJ2-1; TRBD2 matches at 7 bases. Germline CDR1 reads MDHEN; CDR2 reads SYDVKM. The J segment lost 6 bases and the V segment lost 6 bases, leaving 20 bases of the junction unmatched. The CDR3 loop spans 18 amino acids. The CDR3, as DNA: TGTGCCAGCAGACCCCGGTCTTATCGCGGGAGAGCTTCCAATGAGCAGTTCTTC. This encodes CASRPRSYRGRASNEQFF.

J is TRBJ1-1 and V is TRBV7-9, with a possible D match to TRBD1 (6 bases). Per germline, CDR1 SEHNR and CDR2 FQNEAQ (reference sequence). The CDR3 contains 12 residues. The V end was cut by 8 bases, the J end by 6 bases, with 13 bases between. The CDR3 DNA follows: TGTGCCAGCGCCTGGGGGGCCCCTGAAGCTTTCTTT. This translates into CASAWGAPEAFF.

This clone appeared many times. The chain links TRBV30 to TRBJ1-1, with D perhaps TRBD1 (6 bases). Between the trimmed V and J ends, which lost 4 bases and 5 bases, there was a span of 14 bases. The CDR3 is 13 amino acids. Looked up from germline, CDR1 is GTSNPN and CDR2 is SVGIG (reference sequence). This CDR3 reads CAWTPSGTTEAFF. The CDR3 coding sequence is TGTGCCTGGACCCCATCAGGGACAACTGAAGCTTTCTTT.

A few counts support this clone. The chain joins TRBV2 to TRBJ1-2, with 7 positions matching TRBD1. Germline CDR1 SNHLY, CDR2 FYNNEI. The CDR3 length is 13 residues. The junction had 6 bases not matched to a gene; V was cut back by 9 bases and J by 2 bases. The CDR3 DNA reads as TGTGCCAGTCAGACAGGGCTCAACTATGGCTACACCTTC. Amino acids: CASQTGLNYGYTF.

The genes are TRBV9 and TRBJ2-3; TRBD2 agrees at 8 bases. V lost 3 bases, J lost 3 bases, and 6 bases stayed unmatched. Looked up from germline, CDR1 is SGDLS and CDR2 is YYNGEE. This CDR3 is built from 15 residues. For the CDR3, the DNA is TGTGCCAGCAGCGAGGCGGGAGGTTTAACAGATACGCAGTATTTT. Translating gives CASSEAGGLTDTQYF.

This clone was seen a handful of times. The V gene is TRBV6-5, the J gene TRBJ1-5, with a weak D call TRBD1 (5 bases). The length of the CDR3 is 15 residues. Germline CDR1 is MNHEY and CDR2 is SVGAGI. Trimming removed 5 bases at V and 9 bases at J, with 20 bases between. The chain's CDR3 is CASSSSRDGGSPQHF. CDR3 nucleotide sequence: TGTGCCAGCAGTAGCAGTCGGGACGGAGGTTCGCCCCAGCATTTT.

The V call is TRBV28, the J call TRBJ2-7, with D possibly being TRBD1 (6 bases). This CDR3 is 12 amino acids long. The germline gives CDR1 MDHEN, CDR2 SYDVKM. The V end lost 5 bases, the J end lost 3 bases, and 8 bases lay between the germline ends. CDR3 sequence: CASSTGIYEQYF. The CDR3 coding sequence is TGTGCCAGCAGTACAGGGATCTACGAGCAGTACTTC. The complete variable domain, with remaining parts taken from reference TRBV28 and TRBJ2-7, reads DVKVTQSSRYLVKRTGEKVFLECVQDMDHENMFWYRQDPGLGLRLIYFSYDVKMKEKGDIPEGYSVSREKKERFSLILESASTNQTSMYLCASSTGIYEQYFGPGTRLTVT.

V usage is TRBV19 and J usage is TRBJ1-5; 9 bases are shared with TRBD1. Germline V gene lookup returns CDR1 LNHDA and CDR2 SQIVND (reference sequence). With 7 bases clipped from V and 6 bases from J, the junction kept 13 bases outside the gene matches. The CDR3 is made up of 16 amino acids. CDR3 sequence: CASKANNRGQGQPQHF. The CDR3 nucleotides are TGTGCCAGTAAAGCCAACAACAGGGGGCAAGGTCAGCCCCAGCATTTT.

This clone was seen only a few times. The chain has TRBV19 and TRBJ1-5; possible D gene TRBD1, 6 bases. Germline lookup yields CDR1 LNHDA and CDR2 SQIVND (reference sequence). Trimming took off 4 bases at V and 0 bases at J, with 10 bases between the two ends. CDR3 length: 15 residues. CDR3 protein: CASSRRDTSNQPQHF. The CDR3 DNA sequence: TGTGCCAGTAGTAGGAGGGACACTAGCAATCAGCCCCAGCATTTT.

The chain couples TRBV12-5 to TRBJ2-7; D gene uncertain. CDR1 and CDR2 from the germline V gene are LGHNT and FRNRAP. CDR3 size: 13 residues. V lost 4 bases to trimming and J lost 4 bases, with 11 bases between them. DNA of the CDR3: TGTGCTAGTGGTTCCCCCCTCCTTTACGAGCAGTACTTC. It codes for CASGSPLLYEQYF. Combining the CDR3 with reference TRBV12-5 and TRBJ2-7 gives the whole variable domain DARVTQTPRHKVTEMGQEVTMRCQPILGHNTVFWYRQTMMQGLELLAYFRNRAPLDDSGMPKDRFSAEMPDATLATLKIQPSEPRDSAVYFCASGSPLLYEQYFGPGTRLTVT.

The rearrangement uses TRBV6-6 and TRBJ1-3, with TRBD1 matching over 8 bases. This CDR3 has 16 residues. Trimming took 5 bases from V and 2 from J; bases not matched to a gene: 8. Germline values: CDR1 MNHNY, CDR2 SVGAGI (reference sequence). The CDR3 DNA reads TGTGCCAGCAGTCCCGGGACAGGTTATCCTGGAAACACCATATATTTT. Its translation is CASSPGTGYPGNTIYF.

This clone was counted between two and nine times. Additional DNA sequences in this sample encode the identical CDR3. The V call is TRBV5-1, the J call TRBJ2-1; D is ambiguous. The CDR3 is 14 residues long. Germline V gene lookup returns CDR1 SGHRS and CDR2 YFSETQ. V lost 1 base and J lost 0, with 5 bases in between. CDR3 DNA sequence: TGCGCCAGCAGCTTGTCGTCCTCCTACAATGAGCAGTTCTTC. Translated: CASSLSSSYNEQFF.

This chain connects TRBV6-6 to TRBJ2-2, with D possibly matching TRBD1 (6 bases). Germline V gene lookup returns CDR1 MNHNY and CDR2 SVGAGI (reference sequence). V was trimmed by 4 bases and J by 1 base, leaving 13 bases between them. The length of the CDR3 is 16 residues. CDR3 protein: CASSLLTGMNTGELFF. DNA for the CDR3: TGTGCCAGCAGTTTACTGACAGGCATGAACACCGGGGAGCTGTTTTTT.

The chain employs TRBV5-1 and TRBJ1-2; the D is unclear. The CDR3 consists of 15 residues. V was trimmed by 4 bases and J by 2 bases, leaving 15 bases between them. Germline CDR1 and CDR2: SGHRS and YFSETQ. The DNA for the CDR3 is TGCGCCAGCAGCCCCCATCGAAGCAGCAACTATGGCTACACCTTC. It encodes CASSPHRSSNYGYTF.

To note about this clone: This same CDR3 is encoded by further DNA sequences in the sample. The rearrangement uses TRBV29-1 and TRBJ2-7; 13 positions agree with TRBD2. The CDR3 runs to 13 residues. Unmatched junction bases numbered 1, after V lost 4 bases and J lost 4 bases. Germline lookup yields CDR1 SQVTM and CDR2 ANQGSEA. The CDR3, as DNA: TGCAGCGTTGGGACTAGCGGGAGTTACGAGCAGTACTTC. The encoded protein is CSVGTSGSYEQYF.

The chain links TRBV6-5 to TRBJ2-5; 7 bases line up with TRBD2. CDR1 and CDR2 (germline): MNHEY, SVGAGI. J gave up 3 bases and V 2 bases, and 9 bases lay outside the gene matches. The CDR3 is 16 residues long. CDR3 amino acids: CASSYSLAVKEETQYF. Written as DNA, the CDR3 is TGTGCCAGCAGTTACAGCCTAGCGGTAAAGGAAGAGACCCAGTACTTC.

V is TRBV9 and J is TRBJ2-1; 8 nucleotides agree with TRBD2. The CDR3 length is 15 residues. V lost 4 bases and J lost 4; bases outside the gene matches: 7. CDR1 SGDLS and CDR2 YYNGEE come from the germline V gene. The CDR3 bases are TGTGCCAGCAGCTTTTCCGGGACTAGTTACAATGAGCAGTTCTTC. It specifies CASSFSGTSYNEQFF. The full variable domain, completed using reference TRBV9 and TRBJ2-1, is DSGVTQTPKHLITATGQRVTLRCSPRSGDLSVYWYQQSLDQGLQFLIQYYNGEERAKGNILERFSAQQFPDLHSELNLSSLELGDSALYFCASSFSGTSYNEQFFGPGTRLTVL.

This chain uses TRBV29-1 with TRBJ1-4; 7 positions match TRBD1. The J segment lost 8 bases and the V segment lost 7 bases, leaving 7 bases of the junction unmatched. This CDR3 has 12 amino acids. Germline assignment: CDR1 SQVTM and CDR2 ANQGSEA. The CDR3 here is CSGRTGDEKLFF. CDR3 DNA sequence: TGCAGCGGGAGGACAGGTGACGAAAAACTGTTTTTT.